The 8 T cell receptor beta chains below come from one sample, sequenced in a study of preoperative IRX-2 immunotherapy in early breast cancer. Treatment given: preoperative locoregional IRX-2 cytokine immunotherapy. Repertoires were generated with immunoSEQ multiplex PCR, while TCRdb's copy carries only in-frame clones and drops some. The sample shows around 30,000 clones, roughly 80% of them seen only once. Source: lymph node tissue, taken from a patient treated with IRX-2 immunotherapy. These receptor sequences come from a human donor with breast cancer.

The rearrangement joins TRBV6-8 to TRBJ1-2, with D possibly being TRBD1 (6 bases). CDR1 is MNHGY, CDR2 SAAAGT, per germline. This CDR3 comprises 14 residues. Trimming left V 6 bases short and J 1 base short, with 12 bases between. CDR3 nucleotides: TGTGCCAGCAGATCAGGGGACCGTAACTATGGCTACACCTTC. This gives the protein CASRSGDRNYGYTF.

Here the CDR3 reads CASSPAGQGYEQYF. In nucleotides, the CDR3 is TGTGCCAGCTCACCAGCAGGACAGGGGTACGAGCAGTACTTC. The V gene is TRBV18, the J gene TRBJ2-7, with 9 bases aligning to TRBD1. V was pared by 2 bases and J by 4 bases, with 3 bases of the junction left unmatched. The V gene's germline CDR1 is KGHSH and CDR2 LQKENI. CDR3 length equals 14 residues.

The chain uses TRBV7-5 and TRBJ2-5; the table's TRBD1 call for D was not verified on the DNA. TRBV7-5 has pseudogene status. This CDR3 has 15 residues. The CDR3 DNA is TGTGCCAGCAGCTTCTCGACAGGGGGTCAAGAGACCCAGTACTTC. Its translation is CASSFSTGGQETQYF.

The V gene is TRBV28, the J gene TRBJ2-3; 10 bases map to TRBD2. V shed 6 bases and J 3 bases; nucleotides not matched to a gene: 6. The CDR3 runs 15 residues. Germline CDR1 is MDHEN and CDR2 is SYDVKM. CDR3 residues: CASSLRGLATDTQYF. CDR3 nucleotide sequence: TGTGCCAGCAGCCTAAGGGGACTAGCGACAGATACGCAGTATTTT.

CDR3 nucleotide sequence: TGTGCCAGCAGCCTGGGGACAGGGGCCTACAATGAGCAGTTCTTC. Its translation: CASSLGTGAYNEQFF. The chain carries TRBV11-3 and TRBJ2-1; 10 nucleotides match TRBD1. This CDR3 is 15 amino acids long. J gave up 2 bases and V 5 bases, and 3 bases lay outside the gene matches. Germline values: CDR1 SGHNT, CDR2 YENEEA.

In the case of this clone: This specimen includes other DNA sequences encoding the same CDR3. The J gene is TRBJ2-5, the V gene TRBV18; D might be TRBD2 (6 bases). The germline CDR1 and CDR2 sequences are KGHSH and LQKENI. CDR3 length equals 13 residues. V was pared by 3 bases and J by 4 bases, with 9 bases between. CDR3 residues: CASSPGGGETQYF. DNA of the CDR3: TGTGCCAGCTCACCCGGGGGTGGAGAGACCCAGTACTTC.

The chain uses TRBV14 and TRBJ2-7, with D uncertain. This CDR3 region has 14 residues. Germline V lookup: CDR1 SGHDN, CDR2 FVKESK. The V and J ends lost 4 bases and 4 bases respectively, with 14 bases between them. This CDR3 reads CASSLLDGLYEQYF. Here the CDR3 DNA reads TGTGCCAGCAGCCTTCTAGACGGGCTTTACGAGCAGTACTTC.

The chain combines TRBV18 with TRBJ2-3, with D perhaps TRBD1 (6 bases). The CDR3 is 15 amino acids. V was shortened by 3 bases and J by 6 bases, with 16 bases between the two germline ends. Per germline, CDR1 KGHSH and CDR2 LQKENI. The CDR3 nucleotides are TGTGCCAGCTCACCTAGGCAGGGGATCAGTGATACGCAGTATTTT. As protein: CASSPRQGISDTQYF.